This T cell receptor (beta chain) stems from a study of shared clonotypes between healthy human individuals. Study information: The study used three CD4 naive, three CD4 memory, two CD8 naive and one CD8 memory plate per donor.

Findings of the study overall: Several donors showed sharing of around 5% of naive CD4 clonotypes.

Looked up from germline, CDR1 is LGHNA and CDR2 is YSLEER. The CDR3 loop spans 16 amino acids. Trimming pared 1 base from V and 2 bases from J, leaving 12 bases between. A note on this clone: Its specificity is unknown.

The assay was immunoSEQ multiplex PCR, and TCRdb's table has in-frame clones only and misses some. The table lists a few million clones, around 93% of them singletons, with 0.37% in the top ten. Each of the donors was a healthy adult who was HIV-negative and had not had a recent acute infection or vaccination. The sequenced material came from naive CD4+ T cells from PBMCs. Subset meaning: CD45RA+ positively selected. The clonotype comes from a man between 18 and 35 years old in good health. Some clones in this sample may be carry-over from other donors' samples. The genes are TRBV4-3 and TRBJ2-1; D not certain. The CDR3 sequence: CASSQAVSIAYNEQFF. The CDR3 DNA follows: TGCGCCAGCAGCCAAGCTGTAAGTATAGCCTACAATGAGCAGTTCTTC.